This T cell receptor (beta chain) is from a study of T cell clonotyping in hematopoietic cell transplantation. The study, taken as a whole, reports: Higher Inverse Simpson Index values in graft donor and pretransplant recipient predicted broader posttransplant TCR diversity. Recipient TCR diversity dropped after transplant; expanded clonotypes rose from day 30 to 180. At the given depth, recipient repertoires were over 95% de novo clonotypes.

Assay used: immunoSEQ multiplex PCR; TCRdb lists only in-frame clones, some missing. The data show about 41,000 clones, roughly 80% seen once. In its sample, this clone was seen once. Its cognate antigen is unknown. One base separates it from a far larger clone, so it is likely a read error. Time point denoted: recipient sample about 28 days before transplant, after cytoreduction. Blood collection times were about day -28 and days 30, 100, 180 posttransplant. V trimming: 5 bases; J trimming: 3 bases; junction bases outside the gene matches: 4. The germline gives CDR1 SGHTA, CDR2 FQGNSA. The CDR3 has 15 residues.

The source of this sequence is a man aged 55 to 70 with myelodysplastic syndrome. Some clones in this sample may be carry-over from other donors' samples. The chain combines TRBV7-2 with TRBJ2-1, with 10 bases aligning to TRBD1. The input for sequencing was peripheral blood mononuclear cells, taken before stem cell transplant. The CDR3 sequence is CASSARTGGYNEQFF. CDR3 nucleotide sequence: TGTGCCAGCAGCGCCCGGACAGGGGGCTACAATGAGCAGTTCTTC.